These 10 T cell receptor beta chains originate from one sample sequenced in a study of OX40 agonist ivuxolimab in advanced cancers. Clones were sequenced by immunoSEQ multiplex PCR, and TCRdb holds only the in-frame ones, with some missing. The sample has 65,000 to 80,000 clones, roughly 84% seen once; the top ten hold roughly 0.7%. The source was CD4+ or CD8+ T cells sorted from blood, collected in a trial of the OX40 agonist ivuxolimab. Receptor source: an adult with an advanced solid tumor such as melanoma, head and neck, liver or kidney cancer.

Only a few counts were recorded for this clone. V usage is TRBV29-1 and J usage is TRBJ2-3; D possibly matches TRBD1 or TRBD2 (9 bases each). The CDR3 sequence is 14 residues long. Trimming left V 6 bases short and J 3 bases short, with 16 bases between. Germline V gives CDR1 SQVTM, CDR2 ANQGSEA. As DNA, the CDR3 is TGCAGCGTAAGCGGGGGGACAGGGACAGATACGCAGTATTTT. This translates into CSVSGGTGTDTQYF.

V gene TRBV7-9 combines with J gene TRBJ1-5; 9 positions agree with TRBD1. The J segment lost 7 bases and the V segment lost 1 base, leaving 11 bases of the junction unmatched. The CDR3 is 17 amino acids. Germline loops: CDR1 SEHNR, CDR2 FQNEAQ (reference sequence). CDR3 DNA sequence: TGTGCCAGCAGCTTAGGGGCAGGAGGGACAGGGTCCCAGCCCCAGCATTTT. Amino acid sequence: CASSLGAGGTGSQPQHF.

The V call is TRBV6-6, the J call TRBJ1-1; D is uncertain. CDR3 length: 13 residues. The ends were cut back, 1 base at V and 1 base at J, with 4 bases in the middle. Germline assignment: CDR1 MNHNY and CDR2 SVGAGI (reference sequence). The CDR3 reads CASSYWGNTEAFF. The CDR3 bases are TGTGCCAGCAGTTACTGGGGGAACACTGAAGCTTTCTTT.

The chain employs TRBV5-1 and TRBJ1-4, with D tentatively TRBD1 (5 bases). V was shortened by 2 bases and J by 8 bases, with 16 bases between the two germline ends. Germline V CDR1 and CDR2: SGHRS, YFSETQ. CDR3 length: 15 amino acids. The CDR3 nucleotides read TGCGCCAGCAGCTTTAATGTCAGGGCAGGGGAAAAACTGTTTTTT. It encodes CASSFNVRAGEKLFF.

This chain links TRBV7-9 with TRBJ1-4, with D possibly matching TRBD1 (6 bases). Trimming took off 3 bases at V and 0 bases at J, with 14 bases between the two ends. CDR1 is SEHNR and CDR2 is FQNEAQ in the germline V gene (reference sequence). The CDR3 sequence is 17 residues long. The CDR3 coding sequence is TGTGCCAGCAGCTTCCGGGACACCGGTGCAACTAATGAAAAACTGTTTTTT. Amino acid sequence: CASSFRDTGATNEKLFF. The complete variable domain, with remaining parts taken from reference TRBV7-9 and TRBJ1-4, reads DTGVSQNPRHKITKRGQNVTFRCDPISEHNRLYWYRQTLGQGPEFLTYFQNEAQLEKSRLLSDRFSAERPKGSFSTLEIQRTEQGDSAMYLCASSFRDTGATNEKLFFGSGTQLSVL.

This rearrangement joins TRBV6-6 to TRBJ2-1; possible D gene TRBD2, 6 bases. V shed 7 bases and J shed 0 bases, with 13 bases lying between them. Germline assignment: CDR1 MNHNY and CDR2 SVGAGI (reference sequence). The CDR3 runs to 15 residues. The CDR3 region is CASTIGGSSYNEQFF. The CDR3 DNA is TGTGCCAGCACCATTGGGGGGAGCTCCTACAATGAGCAGTTCTTC.

This chain connects TRBV10-3 to TRBJ1-2, with 8 bases lining up with TRBD1. In germline, CDR1 is ENHRY, CDR2 SYGVKD. Trimming removed 4 bases from V and 8 bases from J; junction bases left unmatched: 15. CDR3 length: 16 amino acids. CDR3 residues: CAISGQGSSSSGGYTF. CDR3 coding DNA: TGTGCCATCAGTGGACAGGGGTCATCGAGCTCGGGGGGCTACACCTTC.

This chain joins TRBV5-4 and TRBJ1-6; D might be TRBD1 (5 bases). The CDR3 extends over 17 amino acids. The V end lost 0 bases, the J end lost 10 bases, and 20 bases lay between the germline ends. The germline CDR1 and CDR2 sequences are SGHNT and YYREEE (reference sequence). CDR3 amino acids: CASSLAGAGGNGSPLHF. CDR3 nucleotide sequence: TGTGCCAGCAGCTTGGCCGGGGCGGGGGGGAATGGGTCACCCCTCCACTTT.

The gene calls are TRBV19 and TRBJ2-7; D unresolved. The V end lost 9 bases, the J end lost 2 bases, and 11 bases lay between the germline ends. Germline loops: CDR1 LNHDA, CDR2 SQIVND (reference sequence). This CDR3 region has 12 residues. The DNA for the CDR3 is TGTGCCAGCGCCGGGCAGGCCTACGAGCAGTACTTC. Translated: CASAGQAYEQYF. Full variable domain (rest looked up from reference TRBV19 and TRBJ2-7): DGGITQSPKYLFRKEGQNVTLSCEQNLNHDAMYWYRQDPGQGLRLIYYSQIVNDFQKGDIAEGYSVSREKKESFPLTVTSAQKNPTAFYLCASAGQAYEQYFGPGTRLTVT.

This chain uses TRBV29-1 with TRBJ2-1, with a possible D match to TRBD2 (5 bases). With 8 bases removed from V and 2 bases from J, the gap between germline ends came to 7 bases. The germline V gene encodes CDR1 SQVTM and CDR2 ANQGSEA. The CDR3 totals 11 residues. CDR3 DNA: TGCAGCACGGGGACCTACAATGAGCAGTTCTTC. It translates to CSTGTYNEQFF.